Each of the 4 T cell receptor beta chains below was sequenced from the same sample in a study of cytomegalovirus exposure and HLA in healthy donors. A multiplex PCR was run with 60 Vbeta primers and 13 Jbeta primers. Here immunoSEQ multiplex PCR was the method, and the copy in TCRdb shows in-frame clones only, minus some. The sample has roughly 110,000 clones; around three quarters are singletons. What was sequenced was PBMCs. The receptors come from a woman younger than 35 in good health and CMV-seropositive.

This sequence joins TRBV6-1 and TRBJ1-2, with D possibly TRBD1 on 5 matching bases. Trimming took 2 bases from V and 8 from J, leaving 18 bases between them. There are 15 residues in the CDR3. Germline V lookup: CDR1 MNHNS, CDR2 SASEGT. The DNA for the CDR3 is TGTGCCAGCAGTGAACTTCCAGGGTCTGCTCGCGGCTACACCTTC. This translates into CASSELPGSARGYTF.

CDR3 nucleotide sequence: TGTGCCAGCAGTGAGGGACTAGCGGTCTACAATGAGCAGTTCTTC. Translated: CASSEGLAVYNEQFF. The V and J genes are TRBV2 and TRBJ2-1, with 11 bases identical to TRBD2. This CDR3 is built from 15 residues. Germline loops: CDR1 SNHLY, CDR2 FYNNEI. V lost 3 bases and J lost 3; bases outside the gene matches: 1. Full variable domain (remainder filled in from reference TRBV2 and TRBJ2-1): EPEVTQTPSHQVTQMGQEVILRCVPISNHLYFYWYRQILGQKVEFLVSFYNNEISEKSEIFDDQFSVERPDGSNFTLKIRSTKLEDSAMYFCASSEGLAVYNEQFFGPGTRLTVL.

The J gene is TRBJ1-2, the V gene TRBV6-1; possibly TRBD1 for D (6 bases). The CDR3 covers 16 residues. The ends were cut back, 2 bases at V and 3 bases at J, with 16 bases in the middle. Germline V lookup: CDR1 MNHNS, CDR2 SASEGT. The CDR3 nucleotides read TGTGCCAGCAGTGAAACGACAGGTGGTGGTGACTATGGCTACACCTTC. It specifies CASSETTGGGDYGYTF.

The chain is built from TRBV19 and TRBJ1-2; no firm D call. The CDR3 runs to 13 residues. Per germline, CDR1 LNHDA and CDR2 SQIVND (reference sequence). The V and J ends lost 6 bases and 3 bases respectively, with 11 bases between them. CDR3: CASRAPRHYGYTF. CDR3 DNA sequence: TGTGCCAGTAGAGCCCCCAGGCACTATGGCTACACCTTC.